These 31 T cell receptor beta chains share one sample of origin, sequenced in a study of T cells in Graves' hyperthyroidism and ophthalmopathy. RNA transcripts provided the source from which TCR beta CDR3 regions were amplified. Using the HTBI primer set, a first-round RT-PCR was run on the TCR CDR3. Via MiXCR, TCRdb re-called the multiplex PCR reads, giving one row per CDR3 protein. Found here are 640,000 or so distinct CDR3 sequences, 11% to 15% of them singletons; the top ten hold roughly 7.7%. Sequenced: blood. Receptors originate from a young woman with Graves' ophthalmopathy.

This clonotype was counted at least ten times. The chain links TRBV12-3 or TRBV12-4 to TRBJ1-2; D gene uncertain. The CDR3 has 13 residues. The ends were cut back, 3 bases at V and 7 bases at J, with 12 bases in the middle. CDR3 nucleotide sequence: TGTGCCAGCAGTTTTGAAGGGAAGGTTGGCTACACCTTC. This codes for CASSFEGKVGYTF.

The rearrangement uses TRBV7-2 and TRBJ1-1; D not certain. CDR1 and CDR2 from the germline V gene are SGHTA and FQGNSA. V lost 0 bases and J 6 bases, leaving 17 bases between the germline ends. This CDR3 region has 16 residues. In nucleotides, the CDR3 is TGTGCCAGCAGCTTAGCTGGAGGAAGAGTGACATCTGAAGCTTTCTTT. This codes for CASSLAGGRVTSEAFF.

This clonotype has a count of ten or more. This chain uses TRBV27 with TRBJ2-7, with 10 nucleotides matching TRBD2. This CDR3 region has 16 residues. Trimming took 2 bases from V and 4 from J; bases not matched to a gene: 8. From germline, CDR1 is MNHEY and CDR2 SMNVEV (reference sequence). CDR3 coding DNA: TGTGCCAGCAGTTTAAGGGCTAGCGGGAGTGATTACGAGCAGTACTTC. The encoded protein is CASSLRASGSDYEQYF.

This clonotype has a count of ten or more. The chain couples TRBV13 to TRBJ2-1; 7 bases line up with TRBD2. This CDR3 region has 17 residues. Losses at the gene ends were 7 bases for V and 0 bases for J; bases not matched to a gene: 12. Germline CDR1 PRHDT, CDR2 FYEKMQ (reference sequence). CDR3 residues: CASTDSLGGSSYNEQFF. CDR3 coding DNA: TGTGCCAGCACTGATAGCTTGGGCGGGAGCTCCTACAATGAGCAGTTCTTC.

This clonotype came up many times. The chain has TRBV12-3 or TRBV12-4 and TRBJ1-2; D might be TRBD1 (5 bases). V gave up 3 bases and J gave up 4 bases, with 12 bases separating them. The CDR3 consists of 14 residues. The CDR3 region has the DNA TGTGCCAGCAGTTTTGGTTTGGGGGGCTATGGCTACACCTTC. Translation gives CASSFGLGGYGYTF.

This clonotype was seen a few times. V and J are TRBV3-1 and TRBJ2-7; 8 bases are a match to TRBD1. Trimming cost V 1 base and J 4 bases; bases outside gene matches: 15. The CDR3 covers 18 residues. CDR1 is LGHDT, CDR2 YNNKEL, per germline (reference sequence). The CDR3 spells CASSQVGAPAGGAYEQYF. CDR3 DNA sequence: TGTGCCAGCAGCCAAGTGGGGGCACCGGCAGGGGGCGCATACGAGCAGTACTTC.

Turning to this clonotype: Compared with germline, one end of the junction differs, possibly owing to a read error. This sequence joins TRBV4-2 and TRBJ1-2; D not resolved. CDR1 LGHNA and CDR2 YNFKEQ come from the germline V gene. The CDR3 consists of 14 residues. The CDR3 coding sequence is TGTGCCAGCAGCCAAGACAGAGGAGGCTATGACTACACCTTC. Its translation: CASSQDRGGYDYTF.

Many counts were recorded for this clonotype. J is TRBJ2-7 and V is TRBV28; D possibly corresponds to TRBD1 (6 bases). The CDR3 has 15 residues. The V gene's germline CDR1 is MDHEN and CDR2 SYDVKM. Trimming left V 3 bases short and J 2 bases short, with 14 bases between. CDR3 loop: CASSFQGHSAYEQYF. CDR3 sequence (DNA): TGTGCCAGCAGTTTCCAGGGGCACAGCGCCTACGAGCAGTACTTC.

This clonotype showed up many times. This rearrangement joins TRBV7-9 to TRBJ1-6; D gene ambiguous. The length of the CDR3 is 14 residues. The germline V and J ends were trimmed by 3 bases and 8 bases, with 11 bases remaining between them. The germline gives CDR1 SEHNR, CDR2 FQNEAQ (reference sequence). CDR3 loop: CASSFWGDDSPLHF. The CDR3 DNA is TGTGCCAGCAGCTTTTGGGGTGACGATTCACCCCTCCACTTT.

This clonotype was picked up many times. This rearrangement joins TRBV24-1 to TRBJ2-7, with 7 bases identical to TRBD1. The V segment lost 7 bases and the J segment 0 bases; nucleotides outside the gene matches: 2. The CDR3 has 13 residues. From germline, CDR1 is KGHDR and CDR2 SFDVKD. The CDR3 DNA sequence: TGTGCCACCAGGGACAGGCGCTCCTACGAGCAGTACTTC. Amino acids: CATRDRRSYEQYF.

This clonotype was detected a few times. The V and J genes are TRBV29-1 and TRBJ1-1; D might be TRBD1 (6 bases). V was cut by 4 bases and J by 5 bases, with 20 bases left in between. Germline values: CDR1 SQVTM, CDR2 ANQGSEA. The CDR3 is 15 amino acids. This CDR3 is CSVGEAHTGTTEAFF. The CDR3 DNA reads TGCAGCGTTGGAGAGGCACACACAGGGACTACTGAAGCTTTCTTT. Looking up the rest from reference TRBV29-1 and TRBJ1-1 gives the full variable domain: SAVISQKPSRDICQRGTSLTIQCQVDSQVTMMFWYRQQPGQSLTLIATANQGSEATYESGFVIDKFPISRPNLTFSTLTVSNMSPEDSSIYLCSVGEAHTGTTEAFFGQGTRLTVV.

This clonotype was recorded a few times. J is TRBJ1-2 and V is TRBV7-2; D call uncertain. The CDR3 loop spans 15 amino acids. Trimming pared 4 bases from V and 0 bases from J, leaving 12 bases between. Germline V gives CDR1 SGHTA, CDR2 FQGNSA. The CDR3 sequence is CASSSEHTPNYGYTF. The CDR3 nucleotides read TGTGCCAGCAGCTCGGAACACACCCCTAACTATGGCTACACCTTC.

Ten or more counts support this clonotype. The CDR3 region is CASSSPPGQGKEETSSSSTDTQYF. The CDR3 DNA reads TGTGCCAGCAGTTCGCCCCCGGGACAGGGAAAAGAGGAGACTAGCTCCTCTAGCACAGATACGCAGTATTTT. The chain couples TRBV12-3 or TRBV12-4 to TRBJ2-3; 9 nucleotides align to TRBD1. J was trimmed by 0 bases and V by 4 bases; bases with no gene match: 29. The CDR3 runs 24 residues.

The rearrangement links TRBV5-5 to TRBJ2-6; D assignment may be TRBD1 or TRBD2 (6 bases each). The CDR3 sequence is 16 residues long. V lost 2 bases to trimming and J lost 4 bases, with 13 bases between them. Per germline, CDR1 SGHKS and CDR2 YYEKEE (reference sequence). The CDR3 is CASSFWGAPGANVLTF. The CDR3, as DNA: TGTGCCAGCAGCTTTTGGGGGGCGCCCGGGGCCAACGTCCTGACTTTC.

The V gene is TRBV7-8, the J gene TRBJ1-2; D unresolved. Trimming removed 5 bases at V and 6 bases at J, with 10 bases between. Germline V gene sequence: CDR1 SGHVS, CDR2 FQNEAQ. There are 12 residues in the CDR3. The CDR3 DNA reads TGTGCCAGCAGCCCTGACTTGGATGGCTACACCTTC. This translates into CASSPDLDGYTF.

The chain recombines TRBV18 with TRBJ2-1; D unclear. Between the trimmed V and J ends, which lost 0 bases and 5 bases, there was a span of 11 bases. CDR1 is KGHSH and CDR2 is LQKENI in the germline V gene. The CDR3 spans 15 residues. CDR3 region: CASSPPSSPDNEQFF. DNA of the CDR3: TGTGCCAGCTCACCACCGAGTTCCCCGGACAATGAGCAGTTCTTC.

This clonotype was counted ten times or more. The chain recombines TRBV7-9 with TRBJ1-3, with D unclear. The CDR3 covers 15 residues. The V gene lost 1 base and the J gene lost 0 bases, with 7 bases spanning the gap. The germline gives CDR1 SEHNR, CDR2 FQNEAQ (reference sequence). As DNA, the CDR3 is TGTGCCAGCAGCTTAGGCAGGATCTCTGGAAACACCATATATTTT. Residues: CASSLGRISGNTIYF. The variable domain in full, completed from reference TRBV7-9 and TRBJ1-3, reads DTGVSQNPRHKITKRGQNVTFRCDPISEHNRLYWYRQTLGQGPEFLTYFQNEAQLEKSRLLSDRFSAERPKGSFSTLEIQRTEQGDSAMYLCASSLGRISGNTIYFGEGSWLTVV.

The rearrangement joins TRBV20-1 to TRBJ2-1; D might be TRBD1 (6 bases). The CDR3 extends over 12 amino acids. The ends were cut back, 0 bases at V and 8 bases at J, with 8 bases in the middle. Germline CDR1 is DFQATT and CDR2 is SNEGSKA (reference sequence). The CDR3 nucleotides are TGCAGTGCTAGAGATGCAGGGGATGAGCAGTTCTTC. The encoded protein is CSARDAGDEQFF.

The chain uses TRBV28 and TRBJ1-4; 7 bases agree with TRBD1. The CDR3 runs to 13 residues. Germline CDR1 reads MDHEN; CDR2 reads SYDVKM. J lost 4 bases, V lost 10 bases, and 6 bases had no gene match. The CDR3: CATLGQLNEKLFF. DNA of the CDR3: TGTGCCACCCTGGGACAGCTTAATGAAAAACTGTTTTTT.

The chain links TRBV9 to TRBJ2-7, with D unclear. V lost 4 bases and J 2 bases, leaving 13 bases between the germline ends. Germline CDR1 SGDLS, CDR2 YYNGEE. The CDR3 consists of 14 residues. CDR3 amino acids: CASSPTRNPYEQYF. CDR3 DNA: TGTGCCAGCAGCCCCACCCGGAATCCCTACGAGCAGTACTTC.

There are many counts of this clonotype. This sequence joins TRBV20-1 and TRBJ2-7; D might be TRBD1 or TRBD2, each matching 5 bases. Germline CDR1 DFQATT, CDR2 SNEGSKA (reference sequence). V was shortened by 5 bases and J by 3 bases, with 23 bases between the two germline ends. The CDR3 length is 16 residues. The CDR3 region is CSAPPPVGRGDYEQYF. CDR3 DNA: TGCAGTGCTCCCCCACCCGTAGGGAGAGGGGACTACGAGCAGTACTTC.

This clonotype has ten or more counts. The chain is built from TRBV3-1 and TRBJ2-4; perhaps TRBD2 as D (5 bases). Germline V gene lookup returns CDR1 LGHDT and CDR2 YNNKEL (reference sequence). Trimming took 4 bases from V and 1 from J, leaving 5 bases between them. The CDR3 is made up of 13 amino acids. The CDR3 DNA is TGTGCCAGCAGCCTAGCGGCCAAAAACATTCAGTACTTC. Protein: CASSLAAKNIQYF.

In this sample, this clonotype turned up a few times. The chain combines TRBV6-1 with TRBJ2-1, with D perhaps TRBD1 or TRBD2 (6 bases each). Looked up from germline, CDR1 is MNHNS and CDR2 is SASEGT. CDR3 length equals 14 residues. Trimming pared 5 bases from V and 7 bases from J, leaving 15 bases between. CDR3 sequence (DNA): TGTGCCAGCAGTCCCCCGGGGGCTAGGAATGAGCAGTTCTTC. This encodes CASSPPGARNEQFF.

This clonotype occurred many times. The rearrangement joins TRBV3-1 to TRBJ1-5, with a tentative D call TRBD1 (6 bases). In germline, CDR1 is LGHDT, CDR2 YNNKEL (reference sequence). V was cut by 11 bases and J by 1 base, with 12 bases left in between. The CDR3 runs 13 residues. The CDR3 nucleotides are TGTGCCGGAACAGGGCCCAGCAATCAGCCCCAGCATTTT. Translated, it gives CAGTGPSNQPQHF.

The V gene is TRBV4-1, the J gene TRBJ2-7; no clear D gene. V was cut by 0 bases and J by 4 bases, with 7 bases left in between. Germline V gene data show CDR1 as MGHRA and CDR2 as YSYEKL. This CDR3 is built from 13 residues. CDR3 sequence: CASSQELGYEQYF. The CDR3 DNA reads as TGCGCCAGCAGCCAAGAATTGGGGTACGAGCAGTACTTC.

This clonotype appeared many times. The chain employs TRBV2 and TRBJ2-3; 9 bases are shared with TRBD1. The V gene end was trimmed by 6 bases and the J gene end by 3 bases; junction bases not matched to a gene: 10. This CDR3 is built from 16 residues. CDR1 and CDR2 from the germline V gene are SNHLY and FYNNEI. The CDR3 loop is CASSPGLTGGTDTQYF. The DNA of the CDR3 is TGTGCCAGCAGCCCCGGGTTGACAGGGGGAACAGATACGCAGTATTTT.

This clonotype was recorded at least ten times. Written as DNA, the CDR3 is TGTGCCACCAGTGCCCAGGAAAGCGAGCAGTACTTC. Amino acid sequence: CATSAQESEQYF. The V gene is TRBV24-1, the J gene TRBJ2-7; D unresolved. V was shortened by 5 bases and J by 6 bases, with 10 bases between the two germline ends. From germline, CDR1 is KGHDR and CDR2 SFDVKD. The CDR3 contains 12 residues.

V gene TRBV7-2 combines with J gene TRBJ2-5, with D possibly matching TRBD2 (7 bases). Germline V gene data show CDR1 as SGHTA and CDR2 as FQGNSA. The CDR3 length is 16 residues. The V end lost 5 bases, the J end lost 0 bases, and 16 bases lay between the germline ends. In nucleotides, the CDR3 is TGTGCCAGCAGCCCACGGGGAGGGGGGTACCAAGAGACCCAGTACTTC. It translates to CASSPRGGGYQETQYF.

This clonotype was counted at least ten times. The chain employs TRBV7-9 and TRBJ1-2; no definite D call. This CDR3 comprises 13 residues. Trimming cost V 2 bases and J 3 bases, with 7 bases left between them. Germline-derived CDR1 and CDR2 are SEHNR and FQNEAQ (reference sequence). CDR3 sequence (DNA): TGTGCCAGCAGCTTATCCTCTCACTATGGCTACACCTTC. Translated, it gives CASSLSSHYGYTF.

This clonotype was counted only a few times. This chain joins TRBV4-1 and TRBJ1-2; no firm D call. V was cut by 1 base and J by 3 bases, with 12 bases left in between. Per germline, CDR1 MGHRA and CDR2 YSYEKL. The CDR3 length is 15 residues. The CDR3 loop is CASSQVEASYYGYTF. The CDR3, as DNA: TGCGCCAGCAGCCAAGTTGAGGCCTCCTACTATGGCTACACCTTC.

The chain has TRBV4-1 and TRBJ2-7; D might be TRBD1 or TRBD2, each matching 5 bases. Per germline, CDR1 MGHRA and CDR2 YSYEKL. Deletions cut 2 bases from V and 0 bases from J, with 8 bases between. The CDR3 is 14 residues long. CDR3 DNA sequence: TGCGCCAGCAGCCAATGGGACGTCTCCTACGAGCAGTACTTC. Protein product: CASSQWDVSYEQYF.